These T cell receptor beta chains were read from a single sample in a study of response to subunit inactivated influenza vaccine. TCRdb re-called the RT-PCR reads with MiXCR, one entry per CDR3 protein. Counted here are about 170,000 distinct CDR3 sequences, about an eighth occurring once; the ten biggest clones make up approximately 32%. These same records also appear under a second study, on T cells expressing NK-cell markers.

Sequencing used CD8+ T cells sorted from PBMCs, obtained 12 days after vaccination. These receptors were collected from a man aged 50-60 years who received an inactivated influenza vaccine. Both conserved end residues are part of each CDR3. Each record gives: CDR3 DNA, CDR3 protein, J gene, clone size, D gene, V gene. A D gene is named only where the DNA matches it firmly. Clone size is stated in some rows and not others, as once, few, many or a class when expanded.

CDR3 DNA: TGTGCCAGCAGCCAAGATACACTTTCTCAGCCCCAGCATTTT; CDR3 protein: CASSQDTLSQPQHF; J gene: TRBJ1-5; clone size: NA; D gene: NA; V gene: TRBV3-1
CDR3 DNA: TGTGCCAGCAGCTTAGAACTAGCGGATACCTACGAGCAGTACTTC; CDR3 protein: CASSLELADTYEQYF; J gene: TRBJ2-7; clone size: few; D gene: TRBD2; V gene: TRBV7-8
CDR3 DNA: TGTGCCAGCAGCTTAGTCTTTGGACGCCTCCAAGAGACCCAGTACTTC; CDR3 protein: CASSLVFGRLQETQYF; J gene: TRBJ2-5; clone size: NA; D gene: NA; V gene: TRBV7-6
CDR3 DNA: TGTGCCAGCAGTTTACACTATATACTTGGACTAGCGGGGCAAAACAAAAACATTCAGTACTTC; CDR3 protein: CASSLHYILGLAGQNKNIQYF; J gene: TRBJ2-4; clone size: many; D gene: TRBD2; V gene: TRBV28
CDR3 DNA: TGTGCCAGCAGGGCGGGACTCCTGTCCTCCTACGAGCAGTACTTC; CDR3 protein: CASRAGLLSSYEQYF; J gene: TRBJ2-7; clone size: few; D gene: NA; V gene: TRBV28
CDR3 DNA: TGCGCCAGCAGCGCCAGGACAGCCCACGATGGCTACACCTTC; CDR3 protein: CASSARTAHDGYTF; J gene: TRBJ1-2; clone size: many; D gene: NA; V gene: TRBV5-1
CDR3 DNA: TGTGCCAGCAGTTTATTCGGATCGGGGGCAGGGGTCGACGAGCAGTACTTC; CDR3 protein: CASSLFGSGAGVDEQYF; J gene: TRBJ2-7; clone size: few; D gene: NA; V gene: TRBV27
CDR3 DNA: TGTGCCAGCAGCTCACGTCGGGTGATAGCGGGGTACAATGAGCAGTTCTTC; CDR3 protein: CASSSRRVIAGYNEQFF; J gene: TRBJ2-1; clone size: few; D gene: TRBD2; V gene: TRBV7-8
CDR3 DNA: TGCGCCAGCAGCTTAACCAATACTCTCACCTTC; CDR3 protein: CASSLTNTLTF; J gene: TRBJ1-2; clone size: few; D gene: NA; V gene: TRBV5-1
CDR3 DNA: TGTGCCACCAGCAGAGAACGGGAGGTCGGAACTAGCGGGGCTAAAGATACGCAGTATTTT; CDR3 protein: CATSREREVGTSGAKDTQYF; J gene: TRBJ2-3; clone size: NA; D gene: TRBD2; V gene: TRBV15